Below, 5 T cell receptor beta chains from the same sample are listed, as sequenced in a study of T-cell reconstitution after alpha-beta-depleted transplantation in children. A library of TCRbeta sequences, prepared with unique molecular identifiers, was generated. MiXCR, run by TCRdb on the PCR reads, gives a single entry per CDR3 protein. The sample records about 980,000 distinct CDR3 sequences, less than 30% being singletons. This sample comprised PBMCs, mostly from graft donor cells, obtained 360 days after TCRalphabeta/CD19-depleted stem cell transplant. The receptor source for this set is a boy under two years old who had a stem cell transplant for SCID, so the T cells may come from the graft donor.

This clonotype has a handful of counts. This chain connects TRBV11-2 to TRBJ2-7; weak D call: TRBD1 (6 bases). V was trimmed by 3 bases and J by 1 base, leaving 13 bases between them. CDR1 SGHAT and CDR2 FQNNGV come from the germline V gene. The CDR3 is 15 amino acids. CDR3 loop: CASSLTRGTSYEQYF. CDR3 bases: TGTGCCAGCAGCTTGACCAGGGGAACATCCTACGAGCAGTACTTC.

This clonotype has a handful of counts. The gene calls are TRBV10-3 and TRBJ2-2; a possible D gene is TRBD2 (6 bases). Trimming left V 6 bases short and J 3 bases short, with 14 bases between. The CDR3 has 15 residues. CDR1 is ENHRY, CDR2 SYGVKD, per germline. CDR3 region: CAIRGTQGDTGELFF. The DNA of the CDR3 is TGTGCCATCAGAGGGACTCAGGGAGACACCGGGGAGCTGTTTTTT.

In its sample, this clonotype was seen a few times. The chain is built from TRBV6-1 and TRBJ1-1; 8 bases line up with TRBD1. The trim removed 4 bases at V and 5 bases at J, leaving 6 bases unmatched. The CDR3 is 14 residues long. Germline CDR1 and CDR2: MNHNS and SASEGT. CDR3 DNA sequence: TGTGCCAGCAGTGTGGACAGGGTATCGACTGAAGCTTTCTTT. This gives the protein CASSVDRVSTEAFF.

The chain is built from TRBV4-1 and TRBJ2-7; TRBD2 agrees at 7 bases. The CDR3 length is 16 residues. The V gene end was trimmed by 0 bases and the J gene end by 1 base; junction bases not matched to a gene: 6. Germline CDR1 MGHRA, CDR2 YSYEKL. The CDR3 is CASSQDYGGRSYEQYF. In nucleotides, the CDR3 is TGCGCCAGCAGCCAAGATTACGGGGGGAGGTCCTACGAGCAGTACTTC.

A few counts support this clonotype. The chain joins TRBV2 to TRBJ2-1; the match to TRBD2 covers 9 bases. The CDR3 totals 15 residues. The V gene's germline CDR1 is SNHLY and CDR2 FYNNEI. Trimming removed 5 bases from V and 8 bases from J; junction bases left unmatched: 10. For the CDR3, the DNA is TGTGCCAGCAGTAATATAGCGGGGGCCGGGGATGAGCAGTTCTTC. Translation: CASSNIAGAGDEQFF.